This TCR beta chain comes out of a study of T cell repertoires in cytomegalovirus infection. Turning to the study itself: CMV infection and matching HLA type were both indicated by public TCR beta signatures. Study-level findings and limits: It was HLA-C-restricted CMV-specific TCR beta clonotypes that dominated the response ex vivo. Pooled public TCR beta family frequency picked out CMV carriers with the relevant HLA.

This clonotype has just one count. As yet, its antigen is unknown. The CDR3 is 14 amino acids. V was pared by 2 bases and J by 5 bases, with 12 bases between. Germline V gene lookup returns CDR1 LGHDT and CDR2 YNNKEL (reference sequence). From the reads, TCRdb called clonotypes with MiXCR, one entry per CDR3 protein. The sample has about 450,000 distinct CDR3 sequences; 25% to 40% are singletons. The gene calls are TRBV3-1 and TRBJ1-1; D might be TRBD1 (5 bases). The sample consisted of PBMCs. The TCR sequence derives from a human donor in good health (CMV status not recorded). Some clones in this sample may be carry-over from other donors' samples. For the CDR3, the DNA is TGTGCCAGCAGCCAAAACATGGGGCCTACTGAAGCTTTCTTT. It is translated as CASSQNMGPTEAFF. Together with reference TRBV3-1 and TRBJ1-1, the CDR3 gives the full variable domain: DTAVSQTPKYLVTQMGNDKSIKCEQNLGHDTMYWYKQDSKKFLKIMFSYNNKELIINETVPNRFSPKSPDKAHLNLHINSLELGDSAVYFCASSQNMGPTEAFFGQGTRLTVV.